Shown below are 20 T cell receptor beta chains from a single sample sequenced in a study of shared clonotypes between healthy human individuals. Sequenced by immunoSEQ multiplex PCR; TCRdb stores in-frame clones only, minus some. The data show approximately 1,500,000 clones, 95% to 99% seen once. Sequenced sample: naive CD4+ T cells sorted from blood. Subset: CD45RA+ positively selected. These receptor sequences come from a man aged 30-40 years in good health.

This chain connects TRBV5-6 to TRBJ1-1; D call uncertain. The CDR3 is made up of 15 amino acids. From germline, CDR1 is SGHDT and CDR2 YYEEEE. V lost 1 base and J lost 0, with 10 bases in between. The CDR3 loop is CASSLPDTMNTEAFF. In DNA, the CDR3 is TGTGCCAGCAGCTTGCCTGATACTATGAACACTGAAGCTTTCTTT.

This clone was recorded once. The rearrangement joins TRBV6-6 to TRBJ1-2; 9 bases align to TRBD1. Germline V gene data show CDR1 as MNHNY and CDR2 as SVGAGI (reference sequence). V dropped 7 bases and J dropped 0; count of bases not matched to a gene: 3. This CDR3 has 14 amino acids. CDR3 in DNA: TGTGCCAGCACGGACAGGGGCCCTAACTATGGCTACACCTTC. This gives the protein CASTDRGPNYGYTF.

V gene TRBV7-9 combines with J gene TRBJ2-7, with no clear D. The length of the CDR3 is 14 residues. Deletions cut 1 base from V and 4 bases from J, with 11 bases between. Germline-derived CDR1 and CDR2 are SEHNR and FQNEAQ (reference sequence). The CDR3: CASSLDFPIYEQYF. The CDR3 nucleotides are TGTGCCAGCAGCTTAGATTTCCCGATATACGAGCAGTACTTC. The whole variable domain, filled in from reference TRBV7-9 and TRBJ2-7, reads DTGVSQNPRHKITKRGQNVTFRCDPISEHNRLYWYRQTLGQGPEFLTYFQNEAQLEKSRLLSDRFSAERPKGSFSTLEIQRTEQGDSAMYLCASSLDFPIYEQYFGPGTRLTVT.

V is TRBV15 and J is TRBJ2-7, with 9 bases lining up with TRBD2. This CDR3 has 16 residues. V lost 0 bases, J lost 5 bases, and 8 bases stayed unmatched. CDR1 is LNHNV, CDR2 YYDKDF, per germline (reference sequence). The CDR3 DNA sequence: TGTGCCACCAGCAGAGATGGCGGGAGGGAGCACGACGAGCAGTACTTC. This gives the protein CATSRDGGREHDEQYF. Filled out from reference TRBV15 and TRBJ2-7, the complete variable domain reads DAMVIQNPRYQVTQFGKPVTLSCSQTLNHNVMYWYQQKSSQAPKLLFHYYDKDFNNEADTPDNFQSRRPNTSFCFLDIRSPGLGDTAMYLCATSRDGGREHDEQYFGPGTRLTVT.

The chain couples TRBV18 to TRBJ2-7; the D is unclear. Germline V gene sequence: CDR1 KGHSH, CDR2 LQKENI. V was clipped by 9 bases and J by 1 base, with 25 bases between them. CDR3 size: 17 residues. Here the CDR3 DNA reads TGTGCCAGTCCGGATGTAGTGGGTGGTAAACCTTCCTACGAGCAGTACTTC. Protein: CASPDVVGGKPSYEQYF. The whole variable domain, filled in from reference TRBV18 and TRBJ2-7, reads NAGVMQNPRHLVRRRGQEARLRCSPMKGHSHVYWYRQLPEEGLKFMVYLQKENIIDESGMPKERFSAEFPKEGPSILRIQQVVRGDSAAYFCASPDVVGGKPSYEQYFGPGTRLTVT.

This sequence joins TRBV19 and TRBJ1-5; 8 bases match TRBD1. The germline CDR1 and CDR2 sequences are LNHDA and SQIVND (reference sequence). CDR3 length: 15 residues. Germline trimming cut 3 bases from V and 6 bases from J; bases unmatched to any gene: 7. The CDR3 nucleotides read TGTGCCAGTAGTATCGGGCAGGGGGCCGCTCAGCCCCAGCATTTT. Translation gives CASSIGQGAAQPQHF.

The rearrangement links TRBV19 to TRBJ1-4, with D possibly matching TRBD1 (5 bases). Germline assignment: CDR1 LNHDA and CDR2 SQIVND (reference sequence). The V and J ends lost 5 bases and 3 bases respectively, with 19 bases between them. The CDR3 runs 17 residues. CDR3 DNA sequence: TGTGCCAGTAGTTGGGCCAGGGAGAGGATTGCTAATGAAAAACTGTTTTTT. Translating it yields CASSWARERIANEKLFF.

CDR3 DNA: TGTGCCAGCAGTTCTCGGGACAGGCTGATCTATGGCTACACCTTC. Translation: CASSSRDRLIYGYTF. The V gene is TRBV28, the J gene TRBJ1-2, with TRBD1 matching over 8 bases. In germline, CDR1 is MDHEN, CDR2 SYDVKM. The CDR3 is 15 residues long. The ends lost 4 bases at V and 4 bases at J; junction bases unmatched: 8.

V usage is TRBV5-5 and J usage is TRBJ2-6; either TRBD1 or TRBD2 may fit D (5 bases each). The CDR3 runs 14 residues. Germline V lookup: CDR1 SGHKS, CDR2 YYEKEE (reference sequence). The V end lost 4 bases, the J end lost 4 bases, and 9 bases lay between the germline ends. Here the CDR3 DNA reads TGTGCCAGCAGCCAGGGACCCGGGGCCAACGTCCTGACTTTC. Encoded protein: CASSQGPGANVLTF.

V is TRBV10-1 and J is TRBJ1-5; the D gene is possibly TRBD1 (5 bases). The V gene lost 8 bases and the J gene lost 7 bases, with 15 bases spanning the gap. Germline lookup yields CDR1 WNHNN and CDR2 SYGVQD (reference sequence). There are 13 residues in the CDR3. The CDR3 sequence is CASSDSLNQPQHF. CDR3 in DNA: TGCGCCAGCTCAGACAGTTTGAACCAGCCCCAGCATTTT.

The chain joins TRBV15 to TRBJ2-3, with a tentative D call TRBD1 (5 bases). Germline CDR1 LNHNV, CDR2 YYDKDF (reference sequence). The CDR3 is 17 residues long. V was pared by 0 bases and J by 0 bases, with 13 bases between. CDR3 amino acids: CATSRDPGSRSTDTQYF. The CDR3 DNA sequence: TGTGCCACCAGCAGAGATCCAGGGTCTCGGAGCACAGATACGCAGTATTTT. The full variable domain, in which reference TRBV15 and TRBJ2-3 provide the parts outside the CDR3, is DAMVIQNPRYQVTQFGKPVTLSCSQTLNHNVMYWYQQKSSQAPKLLFHYYDKDFNNEADTPDNFQSRRPNTSFCFLDIRSPGLGDTAMYLCATSRDPGSRSTDTQYFGPGTRLTVL.

The rearrangement uses TRBV7-8 and TRBJ1-5; weak D call: TRBD1 (5 bases). CDR1 is SGHVS and CDR2 is FQNEAQ in the germline V gene. This CDR3 is 15 amino acids long. With 1 base removed from V and 7 bases from J, the gap between germline ends came to 14 bases. CDR3: CASSLVHRQDQPQHF. The DNA of the CDR3 is TGTGCCAGCAGCTTAGTCCACAGGCAGGACCAGCCCCAGCATTTT.

This clone was seen just once. The chain has TRBV5-4 and TRBJ2-7, with TRBD1 identical over 9 bases. The V gene's germline CDR1 is SGHNT and CDR2 YYREEE (reference sequence). This CDR3 contains 16 residues. V was pared by 0 bases and J by 4 bases, with 8 bases of the junction left unmatched. The CDR3 sequence: CASSLAGTGRAYEQYF. The DNA for the CDR3 is TGTGCCAGCAGCTTGGCGGGGACAGGGAGGGCATACGAGCAGTACTTC.

The chain combines TRBV19 with TRBJ1-1; 9 bases fit TRBD1. J lost 3 bases, V lost 6 bases, and 8 bases had no gene match. The CDR3 loop spans 15 amino acids. Germline V CDR1 and CDR2: LNHDA, SQIVND (reference sequence). The CDR3: CASRVHRGLDTEAFF. CDR3 nucleotide sequence: TGTGCCAGTAGAGTACACAGGGGGCTCGACACTGAAGCTTTCTTT.

This clone appeared a single time. The J gene is TRBJ1-5, the V gene TRBV7-2; TRBD1 matches at 12 bases. From germline, CDR1 is SGHTA and CDR2 FQGNSA. The J segment lost 5 bases and the V segment lost 4 bases, leaving 3 bases of the junction unmatched. The CDR3 is 15 residues long. The CDR3 protein is CASSWGQGAHQPQHF. The CDR3, as DNA: TGTGCCAGCAGCTGGGGACAGGGGGCCCATCAGCCCCAGCATTTT.

V usage is TRBV11-3 and J usage is TRBJ2-1, with 8 nucleotides matching TRBD2. Germline loops: CDR1 SGHNT, CDR2 YENEEA. This CDR3 spans 17 amino acids. With 0 bases clipped from V and 1 base from J, the junction kept 5 bases outside the gene matches. The CDR3 nucleotides read TGTGCCAGCAGCTTAGAGGGCGGGAGGTCATCCTACAATGAGCAGTTCTTC. Protein product: CASSLEGGRSSYNEQFF.

This chain links TRBV11-2 with TRBJ2-2, with a tentative D call TRBD2 (6 bases). The ends were cut back, 5 bases at V and 0 bases at J, with 22 bases in the middle. Germline-derived CDR1 and CDR2 are SGHAT and FQNNGV. This CDR3 has 19 amino acids. The CDR3, as DNA: TGTGCCAGCAGCCCCGGACGCCAACGGGACTTTTCGAACACCGGGGAGCTGTTTTTT. This sequence encodes CASSPGRQRDFSNTGELFF.

The rearrangement joins TRBV7-2 to TRBJ2-7; 7 bases fit TRBD2. This CDR3 comprises 17 residues. Trimming took 1 base from V and 2 from J; bases not matched to a gene: 11. The germline V gene has CDR1 SGHTA and CDR2 FQGNSA. This CDR3 is CASSLVGAGEMAYEQYF. The CDR3 DNA reads TGTGCCAGCAGCTTAGTCGGCGCGGGAGAAATGGCCTACGAGCAGTACTTC.

A remark on this clone: This sample also contains other DNA sequences that code for the same CDR3. The V call is TRBV9, the J call TRBJ2-3, with D hard to call. The CDR3 is 12 residues long. Trimming cost V 0 bases and J 6 bases, with 5 bases left between them. CDR1 and CDR2 (germline): SGDLS, YYNGEE. The CDR3: CASSVAGDTQYF. The CDR3 region has the DNA TGTGCCAGCAGCGTAGCTGGTGATACGCAGTATTTT.

V is TRBV2 and J is TRBJ2-1; D is ambiguous. Germline loops: CDR1 SNHLY, CDR2 FYNNEI. The CDR3 runs to 15 residues. With 6 bases removed from V and 1 base from J, the gap between germline ends came to 13 bases. This CDR3 is CASRGQAVSYNEQFF. In DNA, the CDR3 is TGTGCCAGCAGGGGCCAGGCGGTTTCCTACAATGAGCAGTTCTTC. The full variable domain, with the rest looked up from reference TRBV2 and TRBJ2-1, is EPEVTQTPSHQVTQMGQEVILRCVPISNHLYFYWYRQILGQKVEFLVSFYNNEISEKSEIFDDQFSVERPDGSNFTLKIRSTKLEDSAMYFCASRGQAVSYNEQFFGPGTRLTVL.